This TCR beta chain emerged from a study of shared clonotypes between healthy human individuals. The wider study: Aged between 18 and 49, the donors were two women and three men. Points from the study as a whole: The rarefaction results pointed to incomplete sorted-subset sequencing despite large depth. Clonotypes not shared had lower generation probabilities than those common to all four donors.

For this clone: Antigen: not known.

The CDR3 covers 17 residues. Germline CDR1 reads SGHVS; CDR2 reads FNYEAQ. The V segment lost 0 bases and the J segment 10 bases; nucleotides outside the gene matches: 10. The protocol was immunoSEQ multiplex PCR, while the TCRdb copy is restricted to in-frame clones and leaves out a portion. This sample has over a million clones, with more than 75% found just once. The source is a young man in good health. Some clones in this sample may be carry-over from other donors' samples. The chain combines TRBV7-6 with TRBJ2-1; 12 positions match TRBD2. Sequencing was done on a sample of memory CD4+ T cells from PBMCs. Subset denoted: CD45RA-negative fraction. In DNA, the CDR3 is TGTGCCAGCAGCTTAGCGTTGAGGTCTAGCGGGAGGGGGGAGCAGTTCTTC. Its translation: CASSLALRSSGRGEQFF.